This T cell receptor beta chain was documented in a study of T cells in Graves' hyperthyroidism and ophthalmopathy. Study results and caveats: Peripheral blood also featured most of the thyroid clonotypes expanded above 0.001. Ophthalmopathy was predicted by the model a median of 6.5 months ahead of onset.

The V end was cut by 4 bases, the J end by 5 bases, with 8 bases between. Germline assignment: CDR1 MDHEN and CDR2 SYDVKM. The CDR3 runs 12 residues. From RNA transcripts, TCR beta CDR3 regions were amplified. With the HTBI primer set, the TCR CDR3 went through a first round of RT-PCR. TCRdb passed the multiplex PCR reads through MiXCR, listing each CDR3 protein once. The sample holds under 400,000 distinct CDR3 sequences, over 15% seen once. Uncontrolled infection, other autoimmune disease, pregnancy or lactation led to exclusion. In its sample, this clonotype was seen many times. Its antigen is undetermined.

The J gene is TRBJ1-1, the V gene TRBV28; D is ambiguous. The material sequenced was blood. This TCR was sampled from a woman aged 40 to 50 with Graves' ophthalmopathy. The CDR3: CASSSMATEAFF. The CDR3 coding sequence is TGTGCCAGCAGTTCGATGGCAACTGAAGCTTTCTTT.